The clone carrying this TCR beta chain was detected ten times or more. As yet, its antigen is unknown. CDR3 regions of TCR beta were amplified from RNA transcripts. HTBI-primed RT-PCR formed the first round, and a multiplex PCR formed the second. Each CDR3 protein gets one entry after TCRdb re-called the multiplex PCR reads with MiXCR. The table records around 340,000 distinct CDR3 sequences, 15% to 20% of them present only once. V shed 6 bases, J shed 6 bases, and the junction held 8 bases outside the gene matches. This CDR3 comprises 16 residues. The germline CDR1 and CDR2 sequences are LNHNV and YYDKDF (reference sequence). Symptoms, serum thyroxine and TRAb, thyroid ultrasound, and orbital computed tomography formed the diagnostic basis. The sample originates from a study of Graves' ophthalmopathy and Graves' hyperthyroidism. Study-wide results and limits: Prediction of ophthalmopathy progression reached roughly 70% sensitivity and approximately 74% specificity. Sensitivity reached 85% to 90% and specificity roughly 82% for a 13-signature model separating ophthalmopathy from stable hyperthyroidism.

The TCR sequence derives from an adult man with Graves' ophthalmopathy. The source material was peripheral blood. This chain uses TRBV15 with TRBJ2-5, with 15 bases fitting TRBD2. The CDR3 spells CATRIGLAGGLKTQYF. CDR3 bases: TGTGCCACCAGGATAGGACTAGCGGGAGGGTTGAAGACCCAGTACTTC.